The entry that follows covers one TCR beta chain sequence. Its matching antigen is unknown. Data came from immunoSEQ multiplex PCR; TCRdb stores just in-frame clones and leaves some out. This table has 50,000 to 70,000 clones, 80% to 95% appearing once. The sample belongs to a study of OX40 agonist ivuxolimab in advanced cancers. General observations from the study: There was clonal expansion of CD4+ and CD8+ blood T cells by week 6 at 0.1 to 3.0 mg/kg. Undetermined was the antigen specificity of the expanded peripheral T cells.

The TCR originated in an adult with an advanced solid tumor such as melanoma, head and neck, liver or kidney cancer. Sequences were derived from CD4+ or CD8+ T cells sorted from blood, sampled in a trial of the OX40 agonist ivuxolimab.

CDR3 region: CASARHFSGNTIYF. As DNA, the CDR3 is TGTGCCAGCGCACGACATTTCTCTGGAAACACCATATATTTT. This chain uses TRBV2 with TRBJ1-3; D is uncertain. There are 14 residues in the CDR3. Trimming shortened V by 8 bases and J by 0 bases, and 11 bases separated the two germline ends. Germline V gene data show CDR1 as SNHLY and CDR2 as FYNNEI.